This T cell receptor beta chain was identified during a study of early T cells in non-severe SARS-CoV-2 infection (dated by TCRdb to the early 2020s). For context, the study as a whole: Because TCR sequencing was done on bulk RNA from unsorted whole blood, the alpha and beta chains could not be paired.

Set within a cohort of healthcare workers in London, UK, this nested case-control study involved weekly PCR testing of nasopharyngeal swabs along with blood sampling. Healthcare workers were recruited during the week of the UK lockdown, between 23 and 31 March 2020, and followed weekly for up to about 15 weeks. Worth noting for this clonotype: Its antigen specificity is not known. Qualities for individual bases were not recorded, and no much larger clone is one base off.

What the study reported, not specific to this receptor: VDJdb matching was skewed toward anti-spike CD8 responses and likely underestimated virus-specific expansions, missing private and CD4 specificities.

The junction carries 14 bases between V and J, which are trimmed by 2 bases and 4 bases respectively. CDR1 and CDR2 (MNHEY, SVGAGI) derive from the germline V gene. CDR3 length: 16 amino acids, cysteine to phenylalanine. The sequence is cut down to CDR3 DNA, 48 bases in frame from base 1. The library was produced with 5' RACE. The listed sequencing device is NextSeq 500. Unique molecular identifiers were attached to individual cDNA molecules in the TCR library protocol so that sequencing error and PCR bias could be corrected. TCR alpha and beta chains were both sequenced, and the abundances of alpha and beta sequences in each sample were closely correlated with each other. Regarding the original processing steps: V gene, J gene and CDR3 annotation of TCR sequences was performed with Decombinator V4. TCRs were defined as expanded if a significant change between any two time points was detected under a Poisson model with p below 0.0001. Abundances of TCRs were expressed as counts per million after normalisation to the total number of TCRs sequenced in each sample. TRAV1-2 paired with TRAJ12, TRAJ20 or TRAJ33 defined MAIT TCRs, while TRAV10 paired with TRAJ18 defined iNKT TCRs. VDJdb, accessed 1 November 2021, was searched for CMV, EBV and SARS-CoV-2 annotated TCRs, with TCRs annotated for multiple antigens excluded. The public reads were run again by TCRdb, first through fastp at Q25 and then through MiXCR, and only productive beta chains were kept. Each entry is one CDR3 protein sequence, shown with its most common DNA and genes. Here the V and J calls rest on TCRdb's processing, not on the authors' analysis. The sample has 60,000 or so distinct CDR3 sequences on record, around 8.5% of them singletons. The biggest ten clones account for less than 25% of the sample.

The clonotype comes from an adult who was a healthcare worker with PCR-confirmed SARS-CoV-2 infection or an uninfected control (not recorded which). The sequencing input was whole blood. The receptor chain draws on TRBV6-5 and TRBJ1-4; no D gene call is confident. The DNA is as follows: TGTGCCAGCAGTTACCCGGACGACTCCGTTAATGAAAAACTGTTTTTT. Its amino acids are CASSYPDDSVNEKLFF.